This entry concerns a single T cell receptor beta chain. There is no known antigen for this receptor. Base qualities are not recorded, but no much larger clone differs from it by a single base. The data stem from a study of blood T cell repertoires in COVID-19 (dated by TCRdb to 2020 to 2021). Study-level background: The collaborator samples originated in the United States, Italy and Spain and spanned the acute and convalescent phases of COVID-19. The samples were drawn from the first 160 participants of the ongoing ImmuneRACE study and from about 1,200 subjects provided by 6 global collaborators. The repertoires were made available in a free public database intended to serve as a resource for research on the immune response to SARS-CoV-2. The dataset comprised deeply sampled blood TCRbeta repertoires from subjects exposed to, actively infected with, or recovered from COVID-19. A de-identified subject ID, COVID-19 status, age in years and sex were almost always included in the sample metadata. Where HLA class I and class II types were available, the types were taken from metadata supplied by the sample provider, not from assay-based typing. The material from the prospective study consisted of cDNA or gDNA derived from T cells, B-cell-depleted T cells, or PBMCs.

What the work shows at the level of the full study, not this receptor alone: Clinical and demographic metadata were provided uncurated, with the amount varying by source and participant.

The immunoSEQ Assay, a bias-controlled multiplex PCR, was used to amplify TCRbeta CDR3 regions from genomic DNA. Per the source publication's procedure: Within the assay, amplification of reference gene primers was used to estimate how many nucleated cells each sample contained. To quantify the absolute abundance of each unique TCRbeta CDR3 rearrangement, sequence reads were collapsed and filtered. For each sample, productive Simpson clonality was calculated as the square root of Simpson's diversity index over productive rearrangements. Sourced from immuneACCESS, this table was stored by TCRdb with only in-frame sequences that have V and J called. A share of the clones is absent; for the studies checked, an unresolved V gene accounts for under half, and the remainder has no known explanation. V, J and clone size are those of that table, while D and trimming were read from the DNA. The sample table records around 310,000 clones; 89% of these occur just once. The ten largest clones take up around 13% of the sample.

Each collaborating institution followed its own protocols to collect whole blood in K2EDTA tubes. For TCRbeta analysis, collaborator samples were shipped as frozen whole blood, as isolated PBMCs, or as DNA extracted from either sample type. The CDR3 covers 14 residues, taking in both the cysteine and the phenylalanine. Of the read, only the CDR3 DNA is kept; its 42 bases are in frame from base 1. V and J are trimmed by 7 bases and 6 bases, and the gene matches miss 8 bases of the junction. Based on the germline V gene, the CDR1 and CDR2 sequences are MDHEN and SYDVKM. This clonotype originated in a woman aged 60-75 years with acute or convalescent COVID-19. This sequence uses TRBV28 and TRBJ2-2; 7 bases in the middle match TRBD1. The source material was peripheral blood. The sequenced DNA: TGTGCCAGCAAACGACAGGGTCGATCCGGGGAGCTGTTTTTT. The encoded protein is CASKRQGRSGELFF.